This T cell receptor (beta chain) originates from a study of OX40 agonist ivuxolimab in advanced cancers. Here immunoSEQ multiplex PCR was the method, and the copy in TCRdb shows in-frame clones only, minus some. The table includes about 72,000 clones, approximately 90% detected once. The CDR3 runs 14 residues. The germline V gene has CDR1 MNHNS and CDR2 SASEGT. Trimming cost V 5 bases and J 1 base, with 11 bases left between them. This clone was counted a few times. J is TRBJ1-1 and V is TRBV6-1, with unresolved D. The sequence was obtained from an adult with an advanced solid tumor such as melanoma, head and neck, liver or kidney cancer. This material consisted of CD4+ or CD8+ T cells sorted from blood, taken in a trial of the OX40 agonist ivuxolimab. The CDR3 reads CASSRTGPNTEAFF. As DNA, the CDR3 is TGTGCCAGCAGTAGGACGGGTCCGAACACTGAAGCTTTCTTT.